This T cell receptor (beta chain) was sequenced during a study of T cell changes during pregnancy in multiple sclerosis. Trimming removed 4 bases at V and 5 bases at J, with 20 bases between. This CDR3 has 16 amino acids. CDR1 is KGHSH, CDR2 LQKENI, per germline. This table comes from immunoSEQ multiplex PCR, and its TCRdb copy is limited to in-frame clones, with some not included. The repertoire holds tens of thousands of clones, with 75% to 95% as singletons. V and J are TRBV18 and TRBJ2-5; TRBD2 is a possible D gene (5 bases). The origin of this receptor is a female donor in good health, enrolled as a control in a pregnancy study. Sample: peripheral blood, taken in the first trimester of pregnancy. This CDR3 is CASSRVNGDSGETQYF. The CDR3 DNA reads TGTGCCAGCTCACGAGTAAACGGGGATTCCGGGGAGACCCAGTACTTC.